These 23 T cell receptor beta chains came from one sample sequenced in a study of T cells after yellow fever vaccination. TCRdb fed the 5' RACE reads into MiXCR, producing one record per CDR3 protein. Of hundreds of thousands of distinct CDR3 sequences in the sample, about 8.7% were seen once. Material: PBMCs, obtained on the day of the first yellow fever vaccination. All receptors come from a man between 18 and 29 years old who received the YFV17D yellow fever vaccine.

The V call is TRBV7-2, the J call TRBJ1-1; D might be TRBD1 (5 bases). The CDR3 contains 13 residues. Germline values: CDR1 SGHTA, CDR2 FQGNSA. V was pared by 8 bases and J by 1 base, with 11 bases between. CDR3 sequence: CASGGSGNTEAFF. CDR3 nucleotides: TGTGCCAGCGGGGGTTCCGGGAACACTGAAGCTTTCTTT.

CDR3 residues: CASSVGNRQNYGYTF. CDR3 nucleotide sequence: TGTGCCAGCAGCGTAGGAAACAGGCAGAACTATGGCTACACCTTC. This rearrangement joins TRBV9 to TRBJ1-2; D may be TRBD1 (5 bases). The length of the CDR3 is 15 residues. Germline CDR1 reads SGDLS; CDR2 reads YYNGEE. The ends were cut back, 0 bases at V and 2 bases at J, with 11 bases in the middle.

This clonotype was observed a few times. The rearrangement links TRBV4-3 to TRBJ1-2; 7 bases map to TRBD1. This CDR3 spans 19 amino acids. Germline V gives CDR1 LGHNA, CDR2 YSLEER. V trimming: 6 bases; J trimming: 0 bases; junction bases outside the gene matches: 19. CDR3 DNA: TGCGCCAGCAGTTATGGAGGGGGCCATTGGGACACCACTAACTATGGCTACACCTTC. Protein: CASSYGGGHWDTTNYGYTF.

V and J are TRBV18 and TRBJ1-2; D call uncertain. Trimming stripped 5 bases from V and 2 bases from J, with 18 bases between. CDR3 size: 16 residues. The V gene's germline CDR1 is KGHSH and CDR2 LQKENI. Here the CDR3 reads CASSRSRQEKNYGYTF. DNA of the CDR3: TGTGCCAGCTCAAGGTCGCGGCAGGAGAAAAACTATGGCTACACCTTC.

The CDR3 DNA follows: TGTGCCAGCAGCCACCTCGACAGGGATCTTTACAATGAGCAGTTCTTC. Protein sequence: CASSHLDRDLYNEQFF. The V gene is TRBV3-1, the J gene TRBJ2-1, with 7 bases that match TRBD1. This CDR3 contains 16 residues. The V and J ends lost 3 bases and 4 bases, in that order; junction bases with no gene match: 9. CDR1 is LGHDT, CDR2 YNNKEL, per germline (reference sequence).

The rearrangement uses TRBV21-1 and TRBJ2-5; the D call TRBD1 from the table was never checked on the DNA. TRBV21-1 is recorded as a pseudogene. The CDR3 is made up of 13 amino acids. The CDR3 DNA sequence: TGTGCCAGCTTCGACAGGGAGGGTGAGACCCAGTACTTC. This gives the protein CASFDREGETQYF.

The V gene is TRBV11-2, the J gene TRBJ2-6, with D hard to call. The germline gives CDR1 SGHAT, CDR2 FQNNGV. The CDR3 runs 18 residues. V lost 1 base to trimming and J lost 0 bases, with 13 bases between them. The CDR3 DNA is TGTGCCAGCAGCTTAGTAGGCAGGCGTCGCTCTGGGGCCAACGTCCTGACTTTC. Its translation is CASSLVGRRRSGANVLTF.

This clonotype has just a few counts. V usage is TRBV7-9 and J usage is TRBJ1-1; 7 bases are shared with TRBD1. CDR3 length: 14 amino acids. Germline V lookup: CDR1 SEHNR, CDR2 FQNEAQ (reference sequence). Trimming at V came to 5 bases and at J to 1 base, leaving 4 bases not matched to a gene. In nucleotides, the CDR3 is TGTGCCAGCAGCAATAGACAGGGGAACACTGAAGCTTTCTTT. Its translation: CASSNRQGNTEAFF.

This clonotype has a handful of counts. The chain couples TRBV4-3 to TRBJ1-2, with unresolved D. Per the germline V gene, CDR1 is LGHNA and CDR2 is YSLEER. V lost 1 base and J 3 bases, leaving 9 bases between the germline ends. The CDR3 extends over 14 amino acids. CDR3 nucleotide sequence: TGCGCCAGCAGCCAAGTTAACGAAGACTATGGCTACACCTTC. Amino acids: CASSQVNEDYGYTF.

This clonotype has a count of ten or more. The chain couples TRBV4-2 to TRBJ2-3; 8 positions agree with TRBD2. J was trimmed by 2 bases and V by 4 bases; bases with no gene match: 11. Germline V gene data show CDR1 as LGHNA and CDR2 as YNFKEQ. This CDR3 contains 17 residues. CDR3 sequence (DNA): TGTGCCAGCAGCCTCGAGGCCGGCGGGGGGTTCACAGATACGCAGTATTTT. Encoded protein: CASSLEAGGGFTDTQYF.

V is TRBV5-1 and J is TRBJ2-1, with D uncertain. This CDR3 has 14 residues. Per germline, CDR1 SGHRS and CDR2 YFSETQ. The V end was cut by 3 bases, the J end by 3 bases, with 10 bases between. This CDR3 reads CASSSEVFYNEQFF. The CDR3 bases are TGCGCCAGCAGCTCCGAAGTATTCTACAATGAGCAGTTCTTC.

This clonotype was seen only a few times. This chain connects TRBV5-4 to TRBJ2-5; D perhaps matches TRBD2 (6 bases). The CDR3 runs 14 residues. V lost 1 base, J lost 2 bases, and 9 bases lay in between. The germline V gene encodes CDR1 SGHNT and CDR2 YYREEE (reference sequence). CDR3 residues: CASSLREVQETQYF. The DNA for the CDR3 is TGTGCCAGCAGCTTGAGGGAGGTACAAGAGACCCAGTACTTC. The variable domain in full, with the rest retrieved from reference TRBV5-4 and TRBJ2-5, is ETGVTQSPTHLIKTRGQQVTLRCSSQSGHNTVSWYQQALGQGPQFIFQYYREEENGRGNFPPRFSGLQFPNYSSELNVNALELDDSALYLCASSLREVQETQYFGPGTRLLVL.

J is TRBJ2-5 and V is TRBV5-1; the match to TRBD2 covers 8 bases. Germline V lookup: CDR1 SGHRS, CDR2 YFSETQ. The V segment lost 4 bases and the J segment 3 bases; nucleotides outside the gene matches: 5. CDR3 length: 14 residues. CDR3 DNA sequence: TGCGCCAGCAGCGAGGGGACTAGGGAAGAGACCCAGTACTTC. Protein: CASSEGTREETQYF. The whole variable domain, remainder taken from reference TRBV5-1 and TRBJ2-5, is KAGVTQTPRYLIKTRGQQVTLSCSPISGHRSVSWYQQTPGQGLQFLFEYFSETQRNKGNFPGRFSGRQFSNSRSEMNVSTLELGDSALYLCASSEGTREETQYFGPGTRLLVL.

This clonotype was recorded many times. The chain is built from TRBV7-3 and TRBJ2-3, with D uncertain. Trimming cost V 3 bases and J 1 base, with 5 bases left between them. In germline, CDR1 is SGHTA, CDR2 FQGTGA. This CDR3 is built from 13 residues. The CDR3 coding sequence is TGTGCCAGCAGCTTTGTGGGCACAGATACGCAGTATTTT. Translation: CASSFVGTDTQYF.

The rearrangement joins TRBV11-2 to TRBJ2-3; 9 nucleotides align to TRBD1. Losses at the gene ends were 5 bases for V and 4 bases for J; bases not matched to a gene: 7. CDR3 length: 15 residues. Germline assignment: CDR1 SGHAT and CDR2 FQNNGV. CDR3 coding DNA: TGTGCCAGCAGCCCTAGGACAGGGGAAGCAGATACGCAGTATTTT. It codes for CASSPRTGEADTQYF.

At least ten counts were recorded for this clonotype. The rearrangement links TRBV7-9 to TRBJ1-4; 10 bases are a match to TRBD1. V shed 5 bases, J shed 8 bases, and the junction held 5 bases outside the gene matches. Germline V gene data show CDR1 as SEHNR and CDR2 as FQNEAQ (reference sequence). The CDR3 length is 14 residues. CDR3 DNA: TGTGCCAGCAGCGTCGGACAGGGGGGCGAAAAACTGTTTTTT. Its protein is CASSVGQGGEKLFF.

The gene calls are TRBV5-4 and TRBJ2-3; D perhaps matches TRBD2 (5 bases). The CDR3 length is 14 residues. Between the trimmed V and J ends, which lost 5 bases and 2 bases, there was a span of 12 bases. Looked up from germline, CDR1 is SGHNT and CDR2 is YYREEE (reference sequence). CDR3 amino acids: CASSGETYTDTQYF. The CDR3 DNA reads as TGTGCCAGCAGTGGGGAGACCTACACAGATACGCAGTATTTT.

This clonotype was counted many times. This sequence joins TRBV18 and TRBJ2-7; no definite D call. This CDR3 has 14 amino acids. Trimming stripped 2 bases from V and 0 bases from J, with 8 bases between. CDR1 and CDR2 (germline): KGHSH, LQKENI. CDR3 nucleotide sequence: TGTGCCAGCTCACCAGCCTCCAGCTCCTACGAGCAGTACGTC. Its translation is CASSPASSSYEQYV.

This clonotype was found many times. The V call is TRBV10-3, the J call TRBJ1-3; tentative D call: TRBD1 (6 bases). This CDR3 contains 13 residues. Germline V gene lookup returns CDR1 ENHRY and CDR2 SYGVKD. V lost 6 bases, J lost 4 bases, and 10 bases lay in between. Here the CDR3 reads CAIRRTDGNTIYF. The CDR3 coding sequence is TGTGCCATCAGACGGACAGACGGAAACACCATATATTTT.

The chain uses TRBV5-1 and TRBJ1-5; 7 nucleotides line up with TRBD1. The CDR3 loop spans 14 amino acids. V was pared by 3 bases and J by 6 bases, with 6 bases of the junction left unmatched. The V gene's germline CDR1 is SGHRS and CDR2 YFSETQ. Written as DNA, the CDR3 is TGCGCCAGCAGCTCGCAGGGGGAGGGTCAGCCCCAGCATTTT. This codes for CASSSQGEGQPQHF. Combining the CDR3 with reference TRBV5-1 and TRBJ1-5 gives the whole variable domain KAGVTQTPRYLIKTRGQQVTLSCSPISGHRSVSWYQQTPGQGLQFLFEYFSETQRNKGNFPGRFSGRQFSNSRSEMNVSTLELGDSALYLCASSSQGEGQPQHFGDGTRLSIL.

This chain uses TRBV2 with TRBJ1-1; D gene ambiguous. The germline gives CDR1 SNHLY, CDR2 FYNNEI. V lost 4 bases, J lost 8 bases, and 5 bases lay in between. The CDR3 length is 10 residues. Here the CDR3 DNA reads TGTGCCAGCAGTGGGGGAGAAGCTTTCTTT. This codes for CASSGGEAFF. Full variable domain (outside the CDR3, taken from reference TRBV2 and TRBJ1-1): EPEVTQTPSHQVTQMGQEVILRCVPISNHLYFYWYRQILGQKVEFLVSFYNNEISEKSEIFDDQFSVERPDGSNFTLKIRSTKLEDSAMYFCASSGGEAFFGQGTRLTVV.

The CDR3 reads CASSQYGASPTQYF. The CDR3 bases are TGTGCCAGCAGCCAGTACGGGGCCTCGCCTACGCAGTATTTT. This chain uses TRBV14 with TRBJ2-3; D may match TRBD1 or TRBD2 (5 bases each). The CDR3 has 14 residues. V was cut by 3 bases and J by 8 bases, with 15 bases left in between. The V gene's germline CDR1 is SGHDN and CDR2 FVKESK.

This clonotype has ten or more counts. The chain employs TRBV5-6 and TRBJ2-2; unclear D gene. V was clipped by 1 base and J by 1 base, with 2 bases between them. The germline CDR1 and CDR2 sequences are SGHDT and YYEEEE. The CDR3 sequence is 13 residues long. Here the CDR3 DNA reads TGTGCCAGCAGCTTGTGGAACACCGGGGAGCTGTTTTTT. Protein sequence: CASSLWNTGELFF. The full variable domain, in which reference TRBV5-6 and TRBJ2-2 provide the parts outside the CDR3, is DAGVTQSPTHLIKTRGQQVTLRCSPKSGHDTVSWYQQALGQGPQFIFQYYEEEERQRGNFPDRFSGHQFPNYSSELNVNALLLGDSALYLCASSLWNTGELFFGEGSRLTVL.